One sample yielded the 8 T cell receptor beta chains listed below, sequenced in a study of blood T cell repertoires in COVID-19. Method: immunoSEQ multiplex PCR; TCRdb's copy keeps in-frame clones and lacks some. This repertoire shows over 150,000 clones, about 85% found once; its top ten account for more than 7.5%. Sequenced sample: peripheral blood. The receptors here all came from an older woman with COVID-19, enrolled during active disease.

This clone has a handful of counts. The rearrangement joins TRBV9 to TRBJ1-3; the D gene is possibly TRBD1 (5 bases). There are 14 residues in the CDR3. Germline lookup yields CDR1 SGDLS and CDR2 YYNGEE. V was cut by 0 bases and J by 8 bases, with 12 bases left in between. CDR3 DNA sequence: TGTGCCAGCAGCGTAGCAGGGAACGAGGACACCATATATTTT. Its translation: CASSVAGNEDTIYF.

V gene TRBV6-5 combines with J gene TRBJ2-7; tentative D call: TRBD1 (6 bases). The CDR3 contains 14 residues. V was trimmed by 6 bases and J by 0 bases, leaving 12 bases between them. Germline CDR1 MNHEY, CDR2 SVGAGI. The CDR3 DNA follows: TGTGCCAGCAGAGGTACAGGGTCCTCCTACGAGCAGTACTTC. Protein: CASRGTGSSYEQYF.

The V call is TRBV4-1, the J call TRBJ2-7, with D unresolved. The germline gives CDR1 MGHRA, CDR2 YSYEKL. CDR3 length equals 18 residues. The germline V and J ends were trimmed by 0 bases and 5 bases, with 23 bases remaining between them. The CDR3 DNA sequence: TGCGCCAGCAGCCAAGATCTTTCATCGCGGCGAATCCGCGACGAGCAGTACGTC. Translation: CASSQDLSSRRIRDEQYV.

The count of this clone is one. The V and J genes are TRBV5-1 and TRBJ2-2; 7 nucleotides match TRBD1. This CDR3 spans 14 amino acids. Trimming at V came to 4 bases and at J to 3 bases, leaving 3 bases not matched to a gene. In germline, CDR1 is SGHRS, CDR2 YFSETQ. CDR3 bases: TGCGCCAGCAGCCGCCAGGGGGACACCGGGGAGCTGTTTTTT. This encodes CASSRQGDTGELFF.

CDR3 nucleotides: TGTGCCAGTAGCCGTGATAAACAGGGGCGGAACGAGCAGTACTTC. Its protein product is CASSRDKQGRNEQYF. This chain uses TRBV27 with TRBJ2-7; 7 nucleotides align to TRBD1. Germline CDR1 MNHEY, CDR2 SMNVEV (reference sequence). The CDR3 extends over 15 amino acids. The V gene end was trimmed by 9 bases and the J gene end by 5 bases; junction bases not matched to a gene: 16.

V is TRBV15 and J is TRBJ2-1; 12 bases fit TRBD2. CDR3 length equals 15 residues. J gave up 8 bases and V 5 bases, and 7 bases lay outside the gene matches. Germline V gene sequence: CDR1 LNHNV, CDR2 YYDKDF (reference sequence). The CDR3 DNA reads as TGTGCCACCAGCCAGACTAGCGGGGGTCACGATGAGCAGTTCTTC. This sequence encodes CATSQTSGGHDEQFF.

J is TRBJ1-6 and V is TRBV5-6, with D perhaps matching TRBD1 (5 bases). Trimming pared 0 bases from V and 7 bases from J, leaving 14 bases between. Germline CDR1 and CDR2: SGHDT and YYEEEE. CDR3 length: 16 amino acids. CDR3 loop: CASSLAGGVVNSPLHF. The CDR3 region has the DNA TGTGCCAGCAGCTTGGCGGGGGGGGTGGTAAATTCACCCCTCCACTTT.

J is TRBJ1-3 and V is TRBV7-9, with a tentative D call TRBD1 (5 bases). Trimming pared 0 bases from V and 3 bases from J, leaving 12 bases between. The germline gives CDR1 SEHNR, CDR2 FQNEAQ (reference sequence). CDR3 length equals 16 residues. The CDR3 region has the DNA TGTGCCAGCAGCTTAGCTCAGCCTGGACATGGAAACACCATATATTTT. It translates to CASSLAQPGHGNTIYF.